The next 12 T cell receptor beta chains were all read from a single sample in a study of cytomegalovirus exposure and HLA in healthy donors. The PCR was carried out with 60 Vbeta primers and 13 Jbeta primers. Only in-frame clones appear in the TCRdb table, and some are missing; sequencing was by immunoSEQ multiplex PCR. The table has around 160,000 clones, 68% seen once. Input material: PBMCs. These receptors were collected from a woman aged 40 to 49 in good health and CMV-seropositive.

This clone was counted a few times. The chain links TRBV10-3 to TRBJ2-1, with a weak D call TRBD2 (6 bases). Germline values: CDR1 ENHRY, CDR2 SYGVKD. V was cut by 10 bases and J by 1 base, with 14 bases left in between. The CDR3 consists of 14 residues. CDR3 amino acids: CATQGGESYNEQFF. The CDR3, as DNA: TGTGCCACGCAAGGCGGGGAGTCCTACAATGAGCAGTTCTTC.

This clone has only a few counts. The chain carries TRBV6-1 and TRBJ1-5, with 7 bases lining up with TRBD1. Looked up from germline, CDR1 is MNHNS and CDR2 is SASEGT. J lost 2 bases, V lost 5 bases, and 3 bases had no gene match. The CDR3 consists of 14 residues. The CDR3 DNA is TGTGCCAGCAGTCTTGACAGGGGCAATCAGCCCCAGCATTTT. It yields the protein CASSLDRGNQPQHF.

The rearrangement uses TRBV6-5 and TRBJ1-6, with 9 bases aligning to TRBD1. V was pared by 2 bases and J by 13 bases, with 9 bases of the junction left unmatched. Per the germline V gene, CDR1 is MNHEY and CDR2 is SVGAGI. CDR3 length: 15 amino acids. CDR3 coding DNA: TGTGCCAGCAGTTACAACCGGGACAGGGAACCCCCCCTCCACTTT. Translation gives CASSYNRDREPPLHF.

In nucleotides, the CDR3 is TGCAGCGTTGAACCCATGGGGGGACAGGGGACAACGAGCTCCTACAATGAGCAGTTCTTC. Translating gives CSVEPMGGQGTTSSYNEQFF. The chain carries TRBV29-1 and TRBJ2-1; TRBD1 matches at 10 bases. CDR3 length: 20 amino acids. V was clipped by 2 bases and J by 0 bases; unmatched bases: 16. CDR1 and CDR2 (germline): SQVTM, ANQGSEA.

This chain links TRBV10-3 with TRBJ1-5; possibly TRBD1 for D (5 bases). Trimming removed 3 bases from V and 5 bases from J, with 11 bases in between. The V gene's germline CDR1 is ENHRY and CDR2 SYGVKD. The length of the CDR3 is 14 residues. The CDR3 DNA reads TGTGCCATCAGTGAAGGGGATGGCGATCAGCCCCAGCATTTT. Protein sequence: CAISEGDGDQPQHF.

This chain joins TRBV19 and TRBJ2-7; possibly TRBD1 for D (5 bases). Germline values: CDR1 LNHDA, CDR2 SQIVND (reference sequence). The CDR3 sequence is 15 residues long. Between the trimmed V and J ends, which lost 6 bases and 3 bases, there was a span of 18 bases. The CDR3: CASRKVDSFNYEQYF. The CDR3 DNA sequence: TGTGCCAGTAGGAAAGTAGACAGTTTTAACTACGAGCAGTACTTC.

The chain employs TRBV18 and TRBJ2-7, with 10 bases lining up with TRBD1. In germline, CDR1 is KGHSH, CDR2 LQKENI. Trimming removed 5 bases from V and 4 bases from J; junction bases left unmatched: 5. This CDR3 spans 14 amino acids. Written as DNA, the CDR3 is TGTGCCAGCTCAGGGACAGGGGCCTTTTACGAGCAGTACTTC. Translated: CASSGTGAFYEQYF.

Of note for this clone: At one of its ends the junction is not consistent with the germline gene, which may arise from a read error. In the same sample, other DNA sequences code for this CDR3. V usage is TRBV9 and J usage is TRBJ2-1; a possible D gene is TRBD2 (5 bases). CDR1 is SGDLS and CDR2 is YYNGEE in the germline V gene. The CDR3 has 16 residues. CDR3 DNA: TGTGCCAGCAGCCCCCCATCGGGGAAAGGCTACAATGAACAGTTCTTC. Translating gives CASSPPSGKGYNEQFF.

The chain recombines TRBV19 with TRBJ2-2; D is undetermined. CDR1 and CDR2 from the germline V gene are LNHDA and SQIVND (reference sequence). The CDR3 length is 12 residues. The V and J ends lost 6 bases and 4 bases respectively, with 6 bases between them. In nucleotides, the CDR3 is TGTGCCAGTAGCTATATCACCGGGGAGCTGTTTTTT. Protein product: CASSYITGELFF.

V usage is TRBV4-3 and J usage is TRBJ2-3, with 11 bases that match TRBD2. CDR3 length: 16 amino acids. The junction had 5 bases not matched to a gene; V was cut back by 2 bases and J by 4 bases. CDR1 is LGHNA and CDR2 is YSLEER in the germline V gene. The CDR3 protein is CASSQIAGGPADTQYF. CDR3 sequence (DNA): TGCGCCAGCAGCCAAATAGCGGGAGGGCCAGCAGATACGCAGTATTTT.

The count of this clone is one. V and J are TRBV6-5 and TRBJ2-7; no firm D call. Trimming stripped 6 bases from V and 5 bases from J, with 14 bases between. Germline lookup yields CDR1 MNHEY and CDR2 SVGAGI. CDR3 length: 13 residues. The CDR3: CASRWFNRDEQYF. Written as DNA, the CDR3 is TGTGCCAGCAGATGGTTCAACCGGGACGAGCAGTACTTC.

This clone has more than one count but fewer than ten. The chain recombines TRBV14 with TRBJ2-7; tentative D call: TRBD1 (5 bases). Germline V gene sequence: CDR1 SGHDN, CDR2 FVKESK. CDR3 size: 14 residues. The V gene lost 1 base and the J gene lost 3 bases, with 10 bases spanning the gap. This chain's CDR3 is CASSQGQSLYEQYF. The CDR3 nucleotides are TGTGCCAGCAGCCAAGGACAGTCCCTCTACGAGCAGTACTTC.